This T cell receptor beta chain was obtained from a study of blood T cell repertoires in COVID-19 (TCRdb year 2020). As for the study more broadly: The collaborator samples originated in the United States, Italy and Spain and spanned the acute and convalescent phases of COVID-19. The material from the prospective study consisted of cDNA or gDNA derived from T cells, B-cell-depleted T cells, or PBMCs. Subjects who had been exposed to COVID-19, were actively infected with it, or had recovered from it provided the deeply sampled blood TCRbeta repertoires that made up the dataset. The repertoires were made available in a free public database intended to serve as a resource for research on the immune response to SARS-CoV-2. Samples came from the ongoing ImmuneRACE study (first 160 participants) plus 1,254 subjects from 6 global collaborators. A de-identified subject ID, COVID-19 status, age in years and sex were almost always included in the sample metadata. Where available, HLA class I and class II types were taken from metadata supplied by the sample provider and were not determined by assay-based typing. Overall results and qualifications from the work: The amount of clinical and demographic metadata varied by source and participant and was provided uncurated.

TCRbeta CDR3 regions were amplified from genomic DNA using the immunoSEQ Assay, a bias-controlled multiplex PCR. As for the authors' bioinformatics: The number of nucleated cells in each sample was estimated by amplification of reference gene primers within the assay. Sequence reads were collapsed and filtered to measure the absolute abundance of every unique TCRbeta CDR3 rearrangement. For each sample, productive Simpson clonality was calculated as the square root of Simpson's diversity index over productive rearrangements. The immuneACCESS repertoire file appears here via TCRdb, limited to in-frame rearrangements. These files lack a portion of the clones; in checked studies, under half of the deficit traces to unresolved V genes, and the cause of the others is not known. V, J and clone size reflect that table, while D and trimming were determined from the DNA. The sample table contains around 50,000 clones; only one count was recorded for less than 85% of them. Roughly 5.7% of the sample goes to the ten largest clones.

The collaborating institutions used their own protocols to collect whole blood in K2EDTA tubes. For TCRbeta analysis, collaborators shipped samples as frozen whole blood, isolated PBMCs, or DNA extracted from either of those sample types. The CDR3 has 11 amino acids, counting the end cysteine and phenylalanine. Here the CDR3 DNA is all that survives: 33 bases in frame from base 1. According to the germline V gene (reference sequence), CDR1 reads GTSNPN and CDR2 reads SVGIG. Trimming takes 6 bases off V and 5 bases off J; junction bases not matched to a gene: 2. With regard to this clone: Its binding antigen is unknown. The input lacks base qualities; no much larger clone sits a single base away.

Sample: peripheral blood. The chain uses TRBV30 and TRBJ1-2, and 8 junction bases match TRBD1. This receptor was taken from a human donor in a cohort sampled during active COVID-19. The CDR3 protein: CACWTGYGYTF. The DNA is as follows: TGTGCCTGTTGGACAGGGTATGGCTACACCTTC.